Listed here are 17 T cell receptor beta chains from one sample, sequenced in a study of identical twins. TCRdb reprocessed the 5' RACE reads with MiXCR, giving one entry per CDR3 protein. Of 200,000 to 250,000 distinct CDR3 sequences listed, 7.5% were seen once; the top ten hold 1.9%. The same sample was also used in a study of yellow fever vaccine responses in identical twins.

Material for sequencing was memory (CD45RO+) T cells sorted from blood. The source of these receptors is a woman between 18 and 30 years old in good health.

The chain employs TRBV6-5 and TRBJ2-6; possibly TRBD1 for D (5 bases). The CDR3 consists of 16 residues. CDR1 is MNHEY and CDR2 is SVGAGI in the germline V gene. V lost 0 bases and J lost 0, with 6 bases in between. CDR3 coding DNA: TGTGCCAGCAGTTACTCACAGGCCTCTGGGGCCAACGTCCTGACTTTC. This codes for CASSYSQASGANVLTF.

The sample holds a few counts of this clonotype. The chain uses TRBV9 and TRBJ1-1; D is unclear. Trimming removed 4 bases at V and 3 bases at J, with 13 bases between. This CDR3 contains 14 residues. Germline CDR1 and CDR2: SGDLS and YYNGEE. Here the CDR3 reads CASSHHGQDTEAFF. CDR3 bases: TGTGCCAGCAGCCATCATGGGCAGGACACTGAAGCTTTCTTT.

This clonotype was counted ten times or more. This chain connects TRBV10-3 to TRBJ2-5, with 9 bases fitting TRBD1. The V segment lost 3 bases and the J segment 1 base; nucleotides outside the gene matches: 3. The CDR3 sequence is 15 residues long. CDR1 is ENHRY and CDR2 is SYGVKD in the germline V gene. The CDR3 is CAISEGQGPQETQYF. CDR3 nucleotide sequence: TGTGCCATCAGTGAAGGACAGGGGCCCCAAGAGACCCAGTACTTC.

This clonotype was picked up a small number of times. This chain joins TRBV4-1 and TRBJ2-7; 13 positions match TRBD2. Germline V gene data show CDR1 as MGHRA and CDR2 as YSYEKL. The trim removed 1 base at V and 2 bases at J, leaving 8 bases unmatched. The CDR3 has 18 amino acids. CDR3 bases: TGCGCCAGCAGCCAAGGAACTAGCGGGAGGGCTTTTACCTACGAGCAGTACTTC. Translation: CASSQGTSGRAFTYEQYF.

Ten or more counts support this clonotype. This chain connects TRBV20-1 to TRBJ2-7; 8 bases are shared with TRBD1. The V gene's germline CDR1 is DFQATT and CDR2 SNEGSKA (reference sequence). This CDR3 is built from 13 residues. J was trimmed by 3 bases and V by 6 bases; bases with no gene match: 7. This CDR3 is CSATFDRGYEQYF. Here the CDR3 DNA reads TGCAGTGCAACATTCGACAGGGGCTACGAGCAGTACTTC.

This clonotype was counted many times. One end of the junction fails to match germline, which may point to a read error. The chain links TRBV7-2 to TRBJ2-7; D is unclear. The CDR3 extends over 14 amino acids. Germline-derived CDR1 and CDR2 are SGHTA and FQGNSA. The DNA of the CDR3 is TGCTGGGCAGCTACTATCCTCAGCTCCTACGAGCAGTACTTC. Protein: CWAATILSSYEQYF.

This clonotype was found a few times. The chain employs TRBV7-9 and TRBJ2-3; 9 nucleotides line up with TRBD2. The CDR3 is 14 amino acids. The germline V gene has CDR1 SEHNR and CDR2 FQNEAQ (reference sequence). V lost 1 base to trimming and J lost 8 bases; unmatched junction nucleotides: 4. CDR3 nucleotides: TGTGCCAGCAGCTTAGGGACAGCGGGAGGTACGCAGTATTTT. Its protein is CASSLGTAGGTQYF.

The chain uses TRBV5-5 and TRBJ2-3, with D perhaps given as TRBD1 or TRBD2 (5 bases each). The CDR3 sequence is 15 residues long. The V and J ends lost 2 bases and 1 base respectively, with 11 bases between them. Germline CDR1 reads SGHKS; CDR2 reads YYEKEE (reference sequence). The CDR3 loop is CASSLLWDGTDTQYF. The CDR3 DNA sequence: TGTGCCAGCAGCTTATTATGGGACGGCACAGATACGCAGTATTTT.

This clonotype was counted only a few times. The chain carries TRBV4-2 and TRBJ1-1, with unresolved D. Germline V gives CDR1 LGHNA, CDR2 YNFKEQ. V was trimmed by 0 bases and J by 11 bases, leaving 13 bases between them. CDR3 length: 13 residues. CDR3: CASSQDGRDWAFF. Written as DNA, the CDR3 is TGTGCCAGCAGCCAAGATGGGCGAGACTGGGCTTTCTTT.

This rearrangement joins TRBV15 to TRBJ2-7; D is unclear. Trimming removed 5 bases from V and 3 bases from J, with 14 bases in between. The CDR3 runs 14 residues. Germline CDR1 LNHNV, CDR2 YYDKDF (reference sequence). DNA for the CDR3: TGTGCCACCAGCTTCGGCGAAAAGAACTACGAGCAGTACTTC. This codes for CATSFGEKNYEQYF. Complete variable domain (other parts from reference TRBV15 and TRBJ2-7): DAMVIQNPRYQVTQFGKPVTLSCSQTLNHNVMYWYQQKSSQAPKLLFHYYDKDFNNEADTPDNFQSRRPNTSFCFLDIRSPGLGDTAMYLCATSFGEKNYEQYFGPGTRLTVT.

This clonotype came up a few times. V and J are TRBV5-1 and TRBJ1-4; 8 bases fit TRBD1. The CDR3 sequence is 14 residues long. The ends lost 3 bases at V and 8 bases at J; junction bases unmatched: 6. Germline assignment: CDR1 SGHRS and CDR2 YFSETQ. The CDR3 sequence is CASSSGQGREKLFF. The DNA for the CDR3 is TGCGCCAGCAGCTCCGGACAGGGCAGGGAAAAACTGTTTTTT. Based on the CDR3 plus reference TRBV5-1 and TRBJ1-4, the full variable domain is KAGVTQTPRYLIKTRGQQVTLSCSPISGHRSVSWYQQTPGQGLQFLFEYFSETQRNKGNFPGRFSGRQFSNSRSEMNVSTLELGDSALYLCASSSGQGREKLFFGSGTQLSVL.

In nucleotides, the CDR3 is TGTGCCAGCAGTTTAGTAGCTGGCAATCAGCCCCAGCATTTT. Protein sequence: CASSLVAGNQPQHF. This chain connects TRBV12-3 or TRBV12-4 to TRBJ1-5; D remains unclear. The CDR3 extends over 14 amino acids. Trimming took off 1 base at V and 2 bases at J, with 6 bases between the two ends.

This clonotype was found a few times. CDR3 coding DNA: TGTGCCAGCAGTTACTCGATGACAGGGCCAGGACAGCCCCAGCATTTT. Translating gives CASSYSMTGPGQPQHF. The rearrangement joins TRBV6-5 to TRBJ1-5, with 7 bases aligning to TRBD1. V shed 0 bases and J 7 bases; nucleotides not matched to a gene: 9. The CDR3 spans 16 residues. Germline V lookup: CDR1 MNHEY, CDR2 SVGAGI.

Ten or more counts support this clonotype. A junction end diverges from the germline sequence, so it may reflect a read error. This sequence joins TRBV14 and TRBJ2-4, with TRBD2 matching over 8 bases. This CDR3 region has 18 residues. CDR1 and CDR2 from the germline V gene are SGHDN and FVKESK. This chain's CDR3 is CARSPSRTSSHPKNIQYF. For the CDR3, the DNA is TGTGCCAGAAGCCCAAGCAGGACTAGCAGCCATCCCAAAAACATTCAGTACTTC.

The chain joins TRBV20-1 to TRBJ2-4; TRBD2 is a possible D gene (5 bases). Trimming took 6 bases from V and 3 from J, leaving 18 bases between them. Germline lookup yields CDR1 DFQATT and CDR2 SNEGSKA (reference sequence). The CDR3 contains 15 residues. CDR3 region: CSAEGLSGVKNIQYF. The DNA for the CDR3 is TGCAGTGCCGAGGGTCTGAGTGGCGTCAAAAACATTCAGTACTTC.

The chain combines TRBV11-2 with TRBJ2-2; the D is unclear. There are 14 residues in the CDR3. Germline assignment: CDR1 SGHAT and CDR2 FQNNGV. Between the trimmed V and J ends, which lost 2 bases and 4 bases, there was a span of 8 bases. CDR3 sequence: CASSLIASTGELFF. The CDR3 DNA reads as TGTGCCAGCAGCTTAATTGCTTCCACCGGGGAGCTGTTTTTT.

The table lists this clonotype with a few counts. The chain is built from TRBV4-3 and TRBJ2-3, with 8 bases aligning to TRBD1. There are 17 residues in the CDR3. The junction had 6 bases not matched to a gene; V was cut back by 0 bases and J by 1 base. CDR1 is LGHNA, CDR2 YSLEER, per germline. The CDR3 DNA follows: TGCGCCAGCAGCCAAGAGTGGGGGACAGGCGGCACAGATACGCAGTATTTT. Translated: CASSQEWGTGGTDTQYF.